This T cell receptor (beta chain) is drawn from a study of CD8 T cells in ankylosing spondylitis. TCRdb re-called the 5' RACE reads with MiXCR, one entry per CDR3 protein. The sample includes under 850,000 distinct CDR3 sequences, around 20% of them seen just once. Findings and caveats of the study: Within ankylosing spondylitis blood, a TCR beta motif made up of under 10 highly homologous variants appeared to be characteristic.

This clonotype was picked up a small number of times. No antigen is known for it. The CDR3 runs 16 residues. The V and J ends lost 3 bases and 0 bases, in that order; junction bases with no gene match: 5. Germline CDR1 and CDR2: SGHRS and YFSETQ. The clonotype comes from a male donor with ankylosing spondylitis. The V gene is TRBV5-1, the J gene TRBJ2-2, with 7 bases identical to TRBD1. The sequencing input was blood, either unsorted or a sorted T cell fraction (not recorded which). CDR3 bases: TGCGCCAGCAGCTATATGGGACAGACGAACACCGGGGAGCTGTTTTTT. It encodes CASSYMGQTNTGELFF.